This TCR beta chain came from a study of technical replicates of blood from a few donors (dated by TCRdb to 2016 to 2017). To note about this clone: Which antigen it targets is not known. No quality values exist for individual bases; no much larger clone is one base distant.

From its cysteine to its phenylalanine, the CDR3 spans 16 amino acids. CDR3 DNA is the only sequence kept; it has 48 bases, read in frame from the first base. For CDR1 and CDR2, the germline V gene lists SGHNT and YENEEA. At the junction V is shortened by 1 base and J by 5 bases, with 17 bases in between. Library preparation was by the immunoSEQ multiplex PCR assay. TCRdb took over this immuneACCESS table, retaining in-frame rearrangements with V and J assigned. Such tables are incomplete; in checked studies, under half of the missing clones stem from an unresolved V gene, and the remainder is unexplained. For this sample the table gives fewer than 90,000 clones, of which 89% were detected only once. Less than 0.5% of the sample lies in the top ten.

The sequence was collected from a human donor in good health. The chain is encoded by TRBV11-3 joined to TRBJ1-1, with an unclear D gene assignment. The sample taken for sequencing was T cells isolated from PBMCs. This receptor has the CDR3 CASSLVRLTDLTEAFF. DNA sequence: TGTGCCAGCAGCTTAGTCAGGCTAACAGACCTTACTGAAGCTTTCTTT. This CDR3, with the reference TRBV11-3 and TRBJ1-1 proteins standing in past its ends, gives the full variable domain EAGVVQSPRYKIIEKKQPVAFWCNPISGHNTLYWYLQNLGQGPELLIRYENEEAVDDSQLPKDRFSAERLKGVDSTLKIQPAELGDSAVYLCASSLVRLTDLTEAFFGQGTRLTVV.